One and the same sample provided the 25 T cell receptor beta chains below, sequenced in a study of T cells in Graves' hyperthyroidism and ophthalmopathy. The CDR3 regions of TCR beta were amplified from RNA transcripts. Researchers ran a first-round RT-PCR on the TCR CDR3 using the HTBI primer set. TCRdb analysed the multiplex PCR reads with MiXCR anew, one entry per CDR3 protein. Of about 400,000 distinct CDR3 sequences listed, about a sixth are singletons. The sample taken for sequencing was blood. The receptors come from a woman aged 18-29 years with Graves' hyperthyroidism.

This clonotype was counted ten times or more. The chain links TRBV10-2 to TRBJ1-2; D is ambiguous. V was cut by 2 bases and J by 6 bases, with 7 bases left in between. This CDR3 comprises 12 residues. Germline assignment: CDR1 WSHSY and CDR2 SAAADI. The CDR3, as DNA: TGCGCCAGCAGTGAGACGATGAATGGCTACACCTTC. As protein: CASSETMNGYTF.

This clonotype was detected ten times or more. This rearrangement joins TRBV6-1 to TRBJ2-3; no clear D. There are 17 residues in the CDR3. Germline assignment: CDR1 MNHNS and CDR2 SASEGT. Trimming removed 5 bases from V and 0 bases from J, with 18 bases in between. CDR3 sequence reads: CASSSDGPRASTDTQYF. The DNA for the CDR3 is TGTGCCAGCAGTTCGGATGGACCCCGTGCTAGCACAGATACGCAGTATTTT.

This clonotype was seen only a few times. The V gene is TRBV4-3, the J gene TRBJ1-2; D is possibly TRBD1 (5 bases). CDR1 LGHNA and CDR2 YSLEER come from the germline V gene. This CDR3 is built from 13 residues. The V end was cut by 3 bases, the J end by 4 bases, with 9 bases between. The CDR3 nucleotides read TGCGCCAGCAGCCAGGGGGGGATCTATGGCTACACCTTC. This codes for CASSQGGIYGYTF.

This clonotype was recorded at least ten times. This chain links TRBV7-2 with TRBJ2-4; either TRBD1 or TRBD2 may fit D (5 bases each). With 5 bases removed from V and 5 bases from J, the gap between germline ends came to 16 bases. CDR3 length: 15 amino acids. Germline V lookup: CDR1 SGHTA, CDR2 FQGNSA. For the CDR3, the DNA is TGTGCCAGCAGCCCAGGGACCTATGGGGAAAACATTCAGTACTTC. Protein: CASSPGTYGENIQYF.

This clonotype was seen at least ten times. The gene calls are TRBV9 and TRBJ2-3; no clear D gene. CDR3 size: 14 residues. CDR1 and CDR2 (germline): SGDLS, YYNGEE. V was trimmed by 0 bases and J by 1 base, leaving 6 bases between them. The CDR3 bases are TGTGCCAGCAGCGTAGAAGGCGGCACAGATACGCAGTATTTT. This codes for CASSVEGGTDTQYF.

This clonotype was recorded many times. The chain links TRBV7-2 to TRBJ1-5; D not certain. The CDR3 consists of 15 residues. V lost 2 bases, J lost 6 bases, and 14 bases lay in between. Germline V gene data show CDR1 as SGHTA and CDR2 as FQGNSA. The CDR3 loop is CASSLSSGLGQPQHF. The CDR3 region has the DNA TGTGCCAGCAGCTTAAGTAGTGGTTTAGGTCAGCCCCAGCATTTT.

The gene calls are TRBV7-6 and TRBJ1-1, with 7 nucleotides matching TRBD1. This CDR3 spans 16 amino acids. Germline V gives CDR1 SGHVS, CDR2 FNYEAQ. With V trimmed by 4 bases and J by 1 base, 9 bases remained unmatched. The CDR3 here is CASSSPTGMKNTEAFF. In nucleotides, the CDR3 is TGTGCCAGCAGCTCACCGACAGGGATGAAGAACACTGAAGCTTTCTTT.

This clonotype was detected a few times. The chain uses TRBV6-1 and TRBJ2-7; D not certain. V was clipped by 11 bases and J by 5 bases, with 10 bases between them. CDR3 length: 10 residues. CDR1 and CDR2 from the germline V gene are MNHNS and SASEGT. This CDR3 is CASGSNEQYF. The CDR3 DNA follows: TGTGCCTCGGGCAGTAACGAGCAGTACTTC.

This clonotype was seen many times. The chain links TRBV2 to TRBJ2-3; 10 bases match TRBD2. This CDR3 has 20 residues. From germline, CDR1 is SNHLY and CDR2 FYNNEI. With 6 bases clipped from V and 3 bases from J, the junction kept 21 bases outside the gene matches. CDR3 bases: TGTGCCAGCAGAAAAACCCTGATGCTAGCGGGAGAGAGGAGTACAGATACGCAGTATTTT. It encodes CASRKTLMLAGERSTDTQYF.

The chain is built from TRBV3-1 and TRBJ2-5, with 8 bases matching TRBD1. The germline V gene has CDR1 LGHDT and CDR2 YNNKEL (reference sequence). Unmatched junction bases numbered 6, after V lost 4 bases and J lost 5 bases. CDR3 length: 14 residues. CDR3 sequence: CASSLPGGLETQYF. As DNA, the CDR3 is TGTGCCAGCAGCCTCCCAGGGGGCCTGGAGACCCAGTACTTC.

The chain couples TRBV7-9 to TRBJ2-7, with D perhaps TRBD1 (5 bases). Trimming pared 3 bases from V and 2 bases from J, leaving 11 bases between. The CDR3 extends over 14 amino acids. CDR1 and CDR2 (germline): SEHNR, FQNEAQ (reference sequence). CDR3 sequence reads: CASSLGRFTYEQYF. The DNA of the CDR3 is TGTGCCAGCAGCTTGGGGCGGTTTACCTACGAGCAGTACTTC. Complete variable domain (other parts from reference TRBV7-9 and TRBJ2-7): DTGVSQNPRHKITKRGQNVTFRCDPISEHNRLYWYRQTLGQGPEFLTYFQNEAQLEKSRLLSDRFSAERPKGSFSTLEIQRTEQGDSAMYLCASSLGRFTYEQYFGPGTRLTVT.

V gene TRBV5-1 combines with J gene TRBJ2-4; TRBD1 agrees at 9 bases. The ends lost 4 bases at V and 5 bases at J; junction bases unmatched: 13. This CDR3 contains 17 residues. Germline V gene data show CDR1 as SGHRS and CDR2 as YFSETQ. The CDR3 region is CASSEGQGSKDENIQYF. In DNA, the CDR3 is TGCGCCAGCAGCGAGGGACAGGGATCTAAGGACGAAAACATTCAGTACTTC.

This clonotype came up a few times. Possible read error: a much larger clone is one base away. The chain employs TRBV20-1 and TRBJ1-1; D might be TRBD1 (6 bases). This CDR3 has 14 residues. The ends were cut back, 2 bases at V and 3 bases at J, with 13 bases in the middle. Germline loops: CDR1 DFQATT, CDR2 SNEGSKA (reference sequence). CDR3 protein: CSARTGLGHTEAFF. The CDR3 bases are TGCAGTGCTAGAACAGGGCTAGGGCACACTGAAGCTTTCTTT.

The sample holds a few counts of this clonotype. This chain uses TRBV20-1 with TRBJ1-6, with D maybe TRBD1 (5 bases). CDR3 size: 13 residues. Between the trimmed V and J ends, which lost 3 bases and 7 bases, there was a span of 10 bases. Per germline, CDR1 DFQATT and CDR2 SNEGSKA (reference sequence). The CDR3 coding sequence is TGCAGTGCTAGCCTGGGGGTCAATTCACCCCTCCACTTT. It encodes CSASLGVNSPLHF.

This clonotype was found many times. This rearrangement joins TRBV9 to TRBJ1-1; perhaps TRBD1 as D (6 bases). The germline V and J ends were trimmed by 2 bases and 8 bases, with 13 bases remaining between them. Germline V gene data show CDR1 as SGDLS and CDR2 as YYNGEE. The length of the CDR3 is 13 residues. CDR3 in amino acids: CASSVAWGAEAFF. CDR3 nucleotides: TGTGCCAGCAGCGTGGCCTGGGGGGCCGAAGCTTTCTTT. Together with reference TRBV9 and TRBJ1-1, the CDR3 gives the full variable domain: DSGVTQTPKHLITATGQRVTLRCSPRSGDLSVYWYQQSLDQGLQFLIQYYNGEERAKGNILERFSAQQFPDLHSELNLSSLELGDSALYFCASSVAWGAEAFFGQGTRLTVV.

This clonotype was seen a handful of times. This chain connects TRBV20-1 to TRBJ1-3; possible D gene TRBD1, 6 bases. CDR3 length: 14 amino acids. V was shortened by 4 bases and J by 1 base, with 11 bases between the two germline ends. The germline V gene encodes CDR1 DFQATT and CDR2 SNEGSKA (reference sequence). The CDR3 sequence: CSATRGRSGNTIYF. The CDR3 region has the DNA TGCAGTGCTACCAGGGGCCGGTCTGGAAACACCATATATTTT.

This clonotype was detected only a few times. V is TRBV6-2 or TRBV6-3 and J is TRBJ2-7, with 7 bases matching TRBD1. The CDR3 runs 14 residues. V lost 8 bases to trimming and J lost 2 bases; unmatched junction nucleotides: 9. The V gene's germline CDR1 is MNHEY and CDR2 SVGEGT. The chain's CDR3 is CASERPTGTYEQYF. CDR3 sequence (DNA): TGTGCCAGCGAACGCCCGACAGGGACCTACGAGCAGTACTTC.

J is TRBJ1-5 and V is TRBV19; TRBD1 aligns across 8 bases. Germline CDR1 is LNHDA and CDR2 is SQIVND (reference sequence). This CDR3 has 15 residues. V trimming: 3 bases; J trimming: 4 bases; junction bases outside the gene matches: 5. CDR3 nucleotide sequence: TGTGCCAGTAGTATTGGACAGGGTGGGAATCAGCCCCAGCATTTT. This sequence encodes CASSIGQGGNQPQHF.

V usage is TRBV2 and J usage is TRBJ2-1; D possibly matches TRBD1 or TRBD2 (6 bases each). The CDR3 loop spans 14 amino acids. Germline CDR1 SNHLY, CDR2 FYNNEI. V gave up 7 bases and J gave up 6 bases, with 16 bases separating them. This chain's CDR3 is CASNGGAGVNEQFF. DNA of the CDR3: TGTGCCAGCAACGGGGGCGCAGGGGTCAATGAGCAGTTCTTC. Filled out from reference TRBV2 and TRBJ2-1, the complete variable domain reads EPEVTQTPSHQVTQMGQEVILRCVPISNHLYFYWYRQILGQKVEFLVSFYNNEISEKSEIFDDQFSVERPDGSNFTLKIRSTKLEDSAMYFCASNGGAGVNEQFFGPGTRLTVL.

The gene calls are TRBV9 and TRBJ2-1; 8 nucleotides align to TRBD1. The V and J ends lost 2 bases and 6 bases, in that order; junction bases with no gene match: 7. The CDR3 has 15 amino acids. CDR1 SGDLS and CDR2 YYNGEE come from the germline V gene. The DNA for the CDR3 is TGTGCCAGCAGCGTTTCAGGGGGCCACTTCAATGAGCAGTTCTTC. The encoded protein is CASSVSGGHFNEQFF.

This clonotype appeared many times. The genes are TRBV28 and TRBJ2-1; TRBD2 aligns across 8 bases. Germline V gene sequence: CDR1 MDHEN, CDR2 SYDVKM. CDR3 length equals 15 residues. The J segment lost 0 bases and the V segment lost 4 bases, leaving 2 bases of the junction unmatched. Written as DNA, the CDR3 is TGTGCCAGCAGTTCCGGGGGGGCCTCCTACAATGAGCAGTTCTTC. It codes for CASSSGGASYNEQFF.

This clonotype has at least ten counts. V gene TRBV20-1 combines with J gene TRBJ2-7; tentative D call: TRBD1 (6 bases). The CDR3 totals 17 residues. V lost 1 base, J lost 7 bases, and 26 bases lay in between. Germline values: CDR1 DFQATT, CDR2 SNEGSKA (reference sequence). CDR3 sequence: CSARGDYRERGMWEQYF. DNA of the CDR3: TGCAGTGCTAGAGGAGACTACAGGGAAAGGGGGATGTGGGAGCAGTACTTC.

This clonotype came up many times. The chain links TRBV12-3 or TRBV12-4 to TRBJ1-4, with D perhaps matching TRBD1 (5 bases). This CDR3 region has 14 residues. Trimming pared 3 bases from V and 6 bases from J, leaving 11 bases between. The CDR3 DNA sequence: TGTGCCAGCAGTTTGTCCAGGGTGTATGAAAAACTGTTTTTT. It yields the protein CASSLSRVYEKLFF.

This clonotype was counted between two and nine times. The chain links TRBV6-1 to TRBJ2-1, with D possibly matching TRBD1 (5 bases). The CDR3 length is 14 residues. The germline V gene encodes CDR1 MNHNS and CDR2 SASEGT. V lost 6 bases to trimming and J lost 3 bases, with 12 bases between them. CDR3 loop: CASRGRAFYNEQFF. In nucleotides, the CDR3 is TGTGCCAGCAGGGGCAGGGCATTCTACAATGAGCAGTTCTTC.

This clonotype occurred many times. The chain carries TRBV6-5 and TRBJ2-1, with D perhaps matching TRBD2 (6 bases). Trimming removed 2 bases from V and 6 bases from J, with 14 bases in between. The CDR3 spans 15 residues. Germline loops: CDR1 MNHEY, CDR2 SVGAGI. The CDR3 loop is CASSYRGGLLNEQFF. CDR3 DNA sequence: TGTGCCAGCAGTTACCGGGGTGGACTACTCAATGAGCAGTTCTTC.